This entry is about one T cell receptor (beta chain). The entry originates in a study of blood T cell repertoires in COVID-19. Study at large: The study drew acute and convalescent COVID-19 samples from the United States, Italy and Spain. From T cells, B-cell-depleted T cells, or PBMCs came the material, which was cDNA or gDNA.

V lost 2 bases and J lost 3, with 5 bases in between. The CDR3 consists of 13 residues. CDR1 and CDR2 from the germline V gene are LGHDT and YNNKEL (reference sequence). In the study's own analysis: Amplification from reference gene primers served as the basis for estimated nucleated cell counts. Assay used: immunoSEQ multiplex PCR; TCRdb lists only in-frame clones, some missing. That table gives V, J and clone size, and the DNA gave D and trimming. Of fewer than 400,000 clones in the sample, around 85% were seen once. V usage is TRBV3-1 (or the pseudogene TRBV3-2) and J usage is TRBJ2-1; D gene unclear. The sequence came from a woman younger than 30 with acute or convalescent COVID-19. Sequenced material: peripheral blood. Written as DNA, the CDR3 is TGTGCCAGCAGCCAAATCAACTACAATGAGCAGTTCTTC. It codes for CASSQINYNEQFF.